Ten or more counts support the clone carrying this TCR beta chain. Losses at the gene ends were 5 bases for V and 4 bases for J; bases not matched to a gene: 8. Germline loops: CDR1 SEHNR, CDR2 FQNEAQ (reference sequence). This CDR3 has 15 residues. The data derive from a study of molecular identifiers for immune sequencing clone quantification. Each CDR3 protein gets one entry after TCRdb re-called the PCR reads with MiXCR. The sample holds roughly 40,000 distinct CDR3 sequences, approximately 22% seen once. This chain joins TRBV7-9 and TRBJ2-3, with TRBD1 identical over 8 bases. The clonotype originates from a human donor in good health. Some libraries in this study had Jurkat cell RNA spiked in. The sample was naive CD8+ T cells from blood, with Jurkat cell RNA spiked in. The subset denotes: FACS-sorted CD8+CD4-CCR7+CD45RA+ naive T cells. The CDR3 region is CASSQGQAGADTQYF. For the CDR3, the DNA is TGTGCCAGCAGCCAGGGACAGGCCGGCGCAGATACGCAGTATTTT.